Listed here are 28 T cell receptor beta chains from one sample, sequenced in a study of shared clonotypes between healthy human individuals. Generated by immunoSEQ multiplex PCR, the TCRdb table keeps only in-frame clones and is missing some. The data hold 2 million to 2.5 million clones, with under 97% observed a single time. Sequencing input: naive CD4+ T cells sorted from blood. The subset here: CD45RA+ positively selected. All receptors come from a man aged 18 to 30 in good health.

In regard to this clone: In the same sample, other DNA sequences code for this CDR3. The chain couples TRBV5-4 to TRBJ1-3; no definite D call. In germline, CDR1 is SGHNT, CDR2 YYREEE (reference sequence). The V end lost 0 bases, the J end lost 0 bases, and 4 bases lay between the germline ends. This CDR3 region has 14 residues. The CDR3 loop reads CASSLEGSGNTIYF. In nucleotides, the CDR3 is TGTGCCAGCAGCTTGGAGGGCTCTGGAAACACCATATATTTT.

In this sample, this clone turned up once. The V call is TRBV6-1, the J call TRBJ1-5; 7 bases map to TRBD1. V lost 5 bases to trimming and J lost 4 bases; unmatched junction nucleotides: 8. The CDR3 consists of 15 residues. Germline V lookup: CDR1 MNHNS, CDR2 SASEGT. The CDR3 nucleotides are TGTGCCAGCAGTTCCGGGACAGTGGGGAATCAGCCCCAGCATTTT. It encodes CASSSGTVGNQPQHF.

The V and J genes are TRBV7-9 and TRBJ2-3; 10 bases line up with TRBD1. CDR1 and CDR2 (germline): SEHNR, FQNEAQ (reference sequence). Trimming removed 4 bases from V and 2 bases from J; junction bases left unmatched: 3. The CDR3 consists of 15 residues. The CDR3 DNA sequence: TGTGCCAGCAGCTCGGGACAGGGGCTCACAGATACGCAGTATTTT. Amino acids: CASSSGQGLTDTQYF.

This chain uses TRBV7-9 with TRBJ2-1; D is possibly TRBD2 (5 bases). The V end lost 1 base, the J end lost 6 bases, and 10 bases lay between the germline ends. Per germline, CDR1 SEHNR and CDR2 FQNEAQ (reference sequence). The CDR3 is 14 amino acids. The CDR3 coding sequence is TGTGCCAGCAGCTTAGACGGTACTAGCAATGAGCAGTTCTTC. It translates to CASSLDGTSNEQFF.

The rearrangement links TRBV7-9 to TRBJ2-2; 10 nucleotides agree with TRBD1. The J segment lost 5 bases and the V segment lost 3 bases, leaving 3 bases of the junction unmatched. In germline, CDR1 is SEHNR, CDR2 FQNEAQ (reference sequence). The CDR3 covers 15 residues. The CDR3 sequence: CASSLRDRGTGELFF. CDR3 DNA sequence: TGTGCCAGCAGCTTGAGGGACAGGGGAACCGGGGAGCTGTTTTTT.

This chain connects TRBV5-6 to TRBJ2-1; D is ambiguous. Germline assignment: CDR1 SGHDT and CDR2 YYEEEE. The CDR3 has 14 residues. The ends were cut back, 0 bases at V and 6 bases at J, with 10 bases in the middle. The CDR3 coding sequence is TGTGCCAGCAGCTTGGCGGGCAGGCGCAATGAGCAGTTCTTC. Protein: CASSLAGRRNEQFF.

V is TRBV13 and J is TRBJ2-4; 9 positions agree with TRBD1. Trimming at V came to 3 bases and at J to 0 bases, leaving 9 bases not matched to a gene. There are 18 residues in the CDR3. Germline lookup yields CDR1 PRHDT and CDR2 FYEKMQ (reference sequence). The CDR3 DNA reads as TGTGCCAGCAGCTTCGACAGGGGGTTTCTCCAAGCCAAAAACATTCAGTACTTC. It yields the protein CASSFDRGFLQAKNIQYF.

This clone showed up just once. For the CDR3, the DNA is TGTGCCAGCAGTGAATATGGGGGGGGAAAAGAGACCCAGTACTTC. Encoded protein: CASSEYGGGKETQYF. V usage is TRBV25-1 and J usage is TRBJ2-5; the match to TRBD2 covers 7 bases. With 0 bases clipped from V and 3 bases from J, the junction kept 4 bases outside the gene matches. CDR1 MGHDK and CDR2 SYGVNS come from the germline V gene. The CDR3 length is 15 residues.

The rearrangement uses TRBV9 and TRBJ2-5, with 8 nucleotides matching TRBD2. Per the germline V gene, CDR1 is SGDLS and CDR2 is YYNGEE. CDR3 length: 20 amino acids. After removal of 0 bases from V and 1 base from J, the junction contained 17 bases not matched to a gene. In DNA form, the CDR3 reads TGTGCCAGCAGCGTAGAGGCTAGCGGGTATTCTTTGAGAGGCCAAGAGACCCAGTACTTC. As protein: CASSVEASGYSLRGQETQYF. The entire variable domain, with the rest obtained from reference TRBV9 and TRBJ2-5, is as follows: DSGVTQTPKHLITATGQRVTLRCSPRSGDLSVYWYQQSLDQGLQFLIQYYNGEERAKGNILERFSAQQFPDLHSELNLSSLELGDSALYFCASSVEASGYSLRGQETQYFGPGTRLLVL.

The chain is built from TRBV6-1 and TRBJ1-5; D call uncertain. The CDR3 is 12 residues long. Trimming pared 3 bases from V and 1 base from J, leaving 1 base between. CDR1 is MNHNS, CDR2 SASEGT, per germline. Here the CDR3 DNA reads TGTGCCAGCAGTGAGAGCAATCAGCCCCAGCATTTT. It specifies CASSESNQPQHF.

This rearrangement joins TRBV4-3 to TRBJ1-2; D is perhaps TRBD1 (5 bases). This CDR3 has 15 residues. Germline V gives CDR1 LGHNA, CDR2 YSLEER. Trimming shortened V by 1 base and J by 2 bases, and 11 bases separated the two germline ends. The CDR3 region is CASSQGWKGNYGYTF. The CDR3 DNA reads as TGCGCCAGCAGCCAAGGGTGGAAGGGGAACTATGGCTACACCTTC.

This clone is a singleton in its sample. V gene TRBV30 combines with J gene TRBJ2-1; TRBD2 agrees at 8 bases. This CDR3 has 15 residues. Germline V lookup: CDR1 GTSNPN, CDR2 SVGIG (reference sequence). V gave up 0 bases and J gave up 6 bases; unmatched junction bases: 7. The CDR3 sequence: CAWSVRAGAANEQFF. CDR3 DNA sequence: TGTGCCTGGAGTGTACGAGCGGGGGCCGCCAATGAGCAGTTCTTC.

V is TRBV30 and J is TRBJ2-5, with unresolved D. Trimming shortened V by 2 bases and J by 0 bases, and 13 bases separated the two germline ends. There are 15 residues in the CDR3. Germline loops: CDR1 GTSNPN, CDR2 SVGIG (reference sequence). Written as DNA, the CDR3 is TGTGCCTGGAGTCATGCGGCGAAGTACCAAGAGACCCAGTACTTC. Translating gives CAWSHAAKYQETQYF.

This clone was detected only once. One junction end disagrees with the germline gene, perhaps due to a read error. The V and J genes are TRBV7-7 and TRBJ2-1, with 8 positions matching TRBD2. The CDR3 is made up of 14 amino acids. The germline V gene has CDR1 SSHAT and CDR2 FNYEAQ (reference sequence). CDR3 in DNA: TGTGCTAGCAGCTCCTCGGGGGGGTTGGGTGAGCAGTTCTTC. It is translated as CASSSSGGLGEQFF.

The chain is built from TRBV15 and TRBJ2-2, with D unclear. The V end was cut by 3 bases, the J end by 6 bases, with 14 bases between. The germline V gene encodes CDR1 LNHNV and CDR2 YYDKDF (reference sequence). This CDR3 has 15 residues. The CDR3, as DNA: TGTGCCACCAGCAGGGCGGCAGGTGTCTCCGGGGAGCTGTTTTTT. It encodes CATSRAAGVSGELFF.

This clone has more than one count but fewer than ten. The rearrangement joins TRBV6-5 to TRBJ1-1; 7 bases line up with TRBD1. The CDR3 has 11 amino acids. After removal of 6 bases from V and 5 bases from J, the junction contained 0 bases not matched to a gene. Germline V gene sequence: CDR1 MNHEY, CDR2 SVGAGI. The CDR3 loop is CASRGQTEAFF. In DNA form, the CDR3 reads TGTGCCAGCAGGGGACAGACTGAAGCTTTCTTT.

About this clone: The same CDR3 also results from other DNA sequences found in this sample. The chain joins TRBV7-9 to TRBJ1-2, with 7 bases fitting TRBD1. The CDR3 is made up of 14 amino acids. V shed 1 base, J shed 5 bases, and the junction held 4 bases outside the gene matches. Looked up from germline, CDR1 is SEHNR and CDR2 is FQNEAQ (reference sequence). CDR3 in DNA: TGTGCCAGCAGCTTAGGACAGGGTAATTATGGCTACACCTTC. This encodes CASSLGQGNYGYTF.

As for this clone: Other DNA sequences within the sample encode an identical CDR3. The chain has TRBV5-1 and TRBJ2-5; 11 positions agree with TRBD1. J lost 4 bases, V lost 3 bases, and 2 bases had no gene match. Germline CDR1 is SGHRS and CDR2 is YFSETQ. The CDR3 covers 14 residues. DNA for the CDR3: TGCGCCAGCAGCTCCGGGACAGGGGGAGAGACCCAGTACTTC. Protein product: CASSSGTGGETQYF.

CDR3 in DNA: TGTGCCAGTGCTCCGGGACAGGGCCCTAAAAGATATGGCTACACCTTC. Translating gives CASAPGQGPKRYGYTF. The chain links TRBV19 to TRBJ1-2, with TRBD1 matching over 9 bases. The CDR3 totals 16 residues. Germline assignment: CDR1 LNHDA and CDR2 SQIVND (reference sequence). V gave up 8 bases and J gave up 5 bases; unmatched junction bases: 15.

With respect to this clone: Other nucleotide sequences in the sample specify the same CDR3. The CDR3 DNA reads TGTGCCAGCAGCTTGGAGGGTGCCACTGAAGCTTTCTTT. This codes for CASSLEGATEAFF. This rearrangement joins TRBV7-9 to TRBJ1-1; no definite D call. Trimming cost V 3 bases and J 4 bases, with 9 bases left between them. The CDR3 length is 13 residues. From germline, CDR1 is SEHNR and CDR2 FQNEAQ (reference sequence).

This rearrangement joins TRBV4-1 to TRBJ2-7, with 11 bases lining up with TRBD2. CDR1 and CDR2 from the germline V gene are MGHRA and YSYEKL. There are 15 residues in the CDR3. The junction had 2 bases not matched to a gene; V was cut back by 1 base and J by 3 bases. The CDR3 sequence: CASSQGGTSGYEQYF. The CDR3 region has the DNA TGCGCCAGCAGCCAAGGCGGGACTAGCGGCTACGAGCAGTACTTC.

The V and J genes are TRBV18 and TRBJ2-4; TRBD2 agrees at 8 bases. Trimming cost V 3 bases and J 9 bases; bases outside gene matches: 4. Per germline, CDR1 KGHSH and CDR2 LQKENI. This CDR3 spans 13 amino acids. The CDR3 DNA is TGTGCCAGCTCACCTCCCGGGGGGGGCATTCAGTACTTC. It translates to CASSPPGGGIQYF. Full variable domain (missing parts from reference TRBV18 and TRBJ2-4): NAGVMQNPRHLVRRRGQEARLRCSPMKGHSHVYWYRQLPEEGLKFMVYLQKENIIDESGMPKERFSAEFPKEGPSILRIQQVVRGDSAAYFCASSPPGGGIQYFGAGTRLSVL.

This clone was found once. This rearrangement joins TRBV6-5 to TRBJ2-7; no clear D. This CDR3 contains 11 residues. Trimming took off 8 bases at V and 5 bases at J, with 10 bases between the two ends. Germline V gene sequence: CDR1 MNHEY, CDR2 SVGAGI. CDR3 sequence reads: CASRARHEQYF. CDR3 DNA: TGTGCCAGCCGTGCTAGACACGAGCAGTACTTC.

This chain joins TRBV5-1 and TRBJ2-3; 8 nucleotides align to TRBD2. This CDR3 comprises 15 residues. V was pared by 1 base and J by 6 bases, with 7 bases of the junction left unmatched. Germline CDR1 is SGHRS and CDR2 is YFSETQ. CDR3 sequence reads: CASSLSGTRTDTQYF. CDR3 sequence (DNA): TGCGCCAGCAGCTTGTCCGGGACTAGAACTGATACGCAGTATTTT.

The chain is built from TRBV19 and TRBJ2-1; D gene uncertain. This CDR3 region has 15 residues. Trimming pared 4 bases from V and 4 bases from J, leaving 14 bases between. The V gene's germline CDR1 is LNHDA and CDR2 SQIVND (reference sequence). The CDR3 sequence is CASSKGFSLYNEQFF. The CDR3 DNA sequence: TGTGCCAGTAGTAAGGGATTCTCACTTTACAATGAGCAGTTCTTC.

The gene calls are TRBV7-8 and TRBJ2-4, with D possibly being TRBD1 or TRBD2 (5 bases each). The CDR3 consists of 14 residues. V lost 5 bases and J lost 0, with 8 bases in between. Germline lookup yields CDR1 SGHVS and CDR2 FQNEAQ. The CDR3 bases are TGTGCCAGCAGCGTGGGGGTAGCCAAAAACATTCAGTACTTC. Its protein is CASSVGVAKNIQYF.

Regarding this clone: Other DNA sequences in this sample translate to the same CDR3. The gene calls are TRBV6-6 and TRBJ2-1, with D unresolved. This CDR3 is built from 13 residues. V shed 6 bases and J shed 6 bases, with 12 bases lying between them. Germline CDR1 MNHNY, CDR2 SVGAGI (reference sequence). CDR3 sequence: CASSYRVGNEQFF. The CDR3 DNA follows: TGTGCCAGCAGCTATAGGGTTGGCAATGAGCAGTTCTTC.

The chain joins TRBV5-1 to TRBJ2-2; the D is unclear. Trimming removed 2 bases at V and 6 bases at J, with 8 bases between. The CDR3 runs 13 residues. Germline V lookup: CDR1 SGHRS, CDR2 YFSETQ. The CDR3 spells CASSFATAGELFF. The CDR3, as DNA: TGCGCCAGCAGCTTCGCAACAGCCGGGGAGCTGTTTTTT.